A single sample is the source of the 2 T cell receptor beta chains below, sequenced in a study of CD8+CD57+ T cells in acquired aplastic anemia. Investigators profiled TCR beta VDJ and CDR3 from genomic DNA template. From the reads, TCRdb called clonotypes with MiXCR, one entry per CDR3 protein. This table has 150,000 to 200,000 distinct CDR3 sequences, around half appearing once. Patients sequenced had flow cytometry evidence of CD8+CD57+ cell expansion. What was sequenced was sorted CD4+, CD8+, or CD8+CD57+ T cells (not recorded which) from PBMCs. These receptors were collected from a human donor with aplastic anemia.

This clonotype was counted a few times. The CDR3 bases are TGCGCCAGCAGGGGCGAGCGGGGGGGATCTAGCACAGATACGCAGTATTTT. Translation: CASRGERGGSSTDTQYF. This chain joins TRBV4-1 and TRBJ2-3; 10 bases agree with TRBD2. This CDR3 is built from 17 residues. Germline V gene data show CDR1 as MGHRA and CDR2 as YSYEKL. The ends lost 6 bases at V and 0 bases at J; junction bases unmatched: 9.

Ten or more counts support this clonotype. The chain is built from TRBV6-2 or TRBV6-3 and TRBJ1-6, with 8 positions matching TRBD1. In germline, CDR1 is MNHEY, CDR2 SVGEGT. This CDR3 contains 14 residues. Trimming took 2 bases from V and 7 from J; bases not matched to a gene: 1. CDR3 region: CASSYGQGNSPLHF. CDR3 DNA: TGTGCCAGCAGTTACGGACAGGGCAATTCACCCCTCCACTTT.